The 20 T cell receptor beta chains given below trace back to one sample, sequenced in a study of technical replicates of blood from several donors. The table came from immunoSEQ multiplex PCR; TCRdb's copy has only in-frame clones and leaves some out. The sample carries about 75,000 clones, nearly 98% recorded once. The sample consisted of T cells isolated from PBMCs. These receptors were collected from a human donor in good health.

This rearrangement joins TRBV30 to TRBJ2-3; 10 bases line up with TRBD2. There are 12 residues in the CDR3. Germline V gene sequence: CDR1 GTSNPN, CDR2 SVGIG (reference sequence). The CDR3 nucleotides read TGTGGAACTAGCGGGGGCACAGATACGCAGTATTTT. It is translated as CGTSGGTDTQYF.

V is TRBV9 and J is TRBJ2-1, with 10 positions matching TRBD2. V shed 0 bases and J 9 bases; nucleotides not matched to a gene: 18. This CDR3 spans 19 amino acids. CDR1 is SGDLS and CDR2 is YYNGEE in the germline V gene. The CDR3 region is CASSVESRAGGKDSGEQFF. DNA of the CDR3: TGTGCCAGCAGCGTAGAATCCCGAGCGGGGGGGAAGGACTCGGGTGAGCAGTTCTTC.

The V call is TRBV7-9, the J call TRBJ1-5; D remains unclear. Trimming shortened V by 5 bases and J by 3 bases, and 5 bases separated the two germline ends. This CDR3 comprises 12 residues. Per the germline V gene, CDR1 is SEHNR and CDR2 is FQNEAQ (reference sequence). Here the CDR3 DNA reads TGTGCCAGCAGCGGGCTCAATCAGCCCCAGCATTTT. Its protein product is CASSGLNQPQHF.

The chain links TRBV6-5 to TRBJ1-2; the D gene is possibly TRBD1 (6 bases). V shed 1 base and J shed 3 bases, with 15 bases lying between them. Germline V gives CDR1 MNHEY, CDR2 SVGAGI. The CDR3 loop spans 16 amino acids. CDR3 amino acids: CASSYYGGAEDYGYTF. The DNA of the CDR3 is TGTGCCAGCAGTTACTATGGGGGCGCGGAGGACTATGGCTACACCTTC.

This chain joins TRBV18 and TRBJ2-2, with D perhaps matching TRBD1 (5 bases). Per the germline V gene, CDR1 is KGHSH and CDR2 is LQKENI. The CDR3 runs 17 residues. Trimming shortened V by 8 bases and J by 3 bases, and 22 bases separated the two germline ends. Written as DNA, the CDR3 is TGTGCCAGCGCTACTCCAGCCCCCAGGGCTCACACCGGGGAGCTGTTTTTT. Its protein product is CASATPAPRAHTGELFF. The full variable domain, completed using reference TRBV18 and TRBJ2-2, is NAGVMQNPRHLVRRRGQEARLRCSPMKGHSHVYWYRQLPEEGLKFMVYLQKENIIDESGMPKERFSAEFPKEGPSILRIQQVVRGDSAAYFCASATPAPRAHTGELFFGEGSRLTVL.

The V and J genes are TRBV9 and TRBJ2-1; the D gene is possibly TRBD1 (5 bases). The germline CDR1 and CDR2 sequences are SGDLS and YYNGEE. Trimming left V 3 bases short and J 3 bases short, with 13 bases between. CDR3 length: 15 residues. CDR3 residues: CASSGSREGYNEQFF. CDR3 in DNA: TGTGCCAGCAGCGGATCCAGGGAAGGCTACAATGAGCAGTTCTTC.

For the CDR3, the DNA is TGTGCCAGCAGCCAGGGGGCATCTGGGGAAGCTTTCTTT. Translation gives CASSQGASGEAFF. V is TRBV6-1 and J is TRBJ1-1; TRBD1 aligns across 8 bases. V lost 6 bases, J lost 8 bases, and 8 bases stayed unmatched. CDR3 length: 13 residues. Per the germline V gene, CDR1 is MNHNS and CDR2 is SASEGT.

This chain connects TRBV15 to TRBJ2-5; the D gene is possibly TRBD2 (6 bases). This CDR3 comprises 16 residues. V gave up 0 bases and J gave up 4 bases, with 15 bases separating them. Looked up from germline, CDR1 is LNHNV and CDR2 is YYDKDF (reference sequence). CDR3 DNA: TGTGCCACCAGCAGAGATGAACAACCGGAGGGAGAGACCCAGTACTTC. Translating gives CATSRDEQPEGETQYF.

This chain joins TRBV5-1 and TRBJ1-2, with 7 bases aligning to TRBD1. CDR1 and CDR2 from the germline V gene are SGHRS and YFSETQ. This CDR3 spans 13 amino acids. V lost 0 bases, J lost 9 bases, and 5 bases stayed unmatched. The CDR3 loop reads CASSLDRGGSYTF. The CDR3 bases are TGCGCCAGCAGCTTGGACAGGGGAGGTAGCTACACCTTC.

The chain is built from TRBV11-2 and TRBJ2-1, with 10 nucleotides matching TRBD2. Per the germline V gene, CDR1 is SGHAT and CDR2 is FQNNGV. CDR3 size: 17 residues. Unmatched junction bases numbered 10, after V lost 7 bases and J lost 1 base. CDR3 amino acids: CASKRELAGLSYNEQFF. Written as DNA, the CDR3 is TGTGCCAGCAAGCGGGAACTAGCGGGATTGTCCTACAATGAGCAGTTCTTC.

This clone showed up just once. The rearrangement joins TRBV28 to TRBJ2-7; TRBD1 agrees at 10 bases. Germline V gene data show CDR1 as MDHEN and CDR2 as SYDVKM. V lost 8 bases and J lost 5; bases outside the gene matches: 6. The CDR3 consists of 13 residues. The CDR3 spells CASLDRGRNEQYF. The CDR3 DNA sequence: TGTGCCAGCCTGGACAGGGGGAGGAACGAGCAGTACTTC.

This chain joins TRBV7-2 and TRBJ1-4; a weak D match, TRBD1 (6 bases). The V end was cut by 1 base, the J end by 6 bases, with 12 bases between. The CDR3 runs 15 residues. Germline loops: CDR1 SGHTA, CDR2 FQGNSA. The DNA of the CDR3 is TGTGCCAGCAGCTTAGGGGGCCGACAGGATGAAAAACTGTTTTTT. It translates to CASSLGGRQDEKLFF.

V and J are TRBV28 and TRBJ2-1; 8 nucleotides match TRBD2. The germline CDR1 and CDR2 sequences are MDHEN and SYDVKM. Trimming removed 5 bases from V and 5 bases from J; junction bases left unmatched: 5. The CDR3 sequence is 14 residues long. The CDR3 coding sequence is TGTGCCAGCAGTGTCGGGGGGGCGGACAATGAGCAGTTCTTC. Encoded protein: CASSVGGADNEQFF.

The chain employs TRBV6-1 and TRBJ2-5; 7 nucleotides align to TRBD1. V lost 6 bases and J lost 5; bases outside the gene matches: 6. This CDR3 comprises 13 residues. Germline CDR1 and CDR2: MNHNS and SASEGT. CDR3 sequence reads: CASSSTGLETQYF. The DNA of the CDR3 is TGTGCCAGCAGCTCGACAGGGTTGGAGACCCAGTACTTC.

The J gene is TRBJ2-1, the V gene TRBV25-1; possible D gene TRBD2, 6 bases. This CDR3 has 16 amino acids. The V gene lost 1 base and the J gene lost 5 bases, with 15 bases spanning the gap. Germline lookup yields CDR1 MGHDK and CDR2 SYGVNS. This chain's CDR3 is CASSEWGGGRDNEQFF. The CDR3, as DNA: TGTGCCAGCAGTGAATGGGGCGGAGGGAGAGACAATGAGCAGTTCTTC.

The chain links TRBV4-1 to TRBJ2-3, with TRBD2 matching over 9 bases. Germline V gene data show CDR1 as MGHRA and CDR2 as YSYEKL. V dropped 5 bases and J dropped 4; count of bases not matched to a gene: 10. The CDR3 extends over 16 amino acids. The CDR3 reads CASSGAGRGGSDTQYF. The DNA of the CDR3 is TGCGCCAGCAGCGGGGCGGGGCGGGGGGGATCAGATACGCAGTATTTT.

The chain combines TRBV27 with TRBJ2-1; TRBD2 matches 9 bases. From germline, CDR1 is MNHEY and CDR2 SMNVEV (reference sequence). V lost 3 bases to trimming and J lost 4 bases; unmatched junction nucleotides: 4. The CDR3 has 15 residues. CDR3 in amino acids: CASSFTGLAYNEQFF. In DNA form, the CDR3 reads TGTGCCAGCAGTTTTACGGGACTAGCATACAATGAGCAGTTCTTC.

The chain employs TRBV19 and TRBJ1-3; D is perhaps TRBD1 (5 bases). The V and J ends lost 8 bases and 0 bases respectively, with 11 bases between them. Germline V gene data show CDR1 as LNHDA and CDR2 as SQIVND (reference sequence). The CDR3 extends over 14 amino acids. The CDR3 protein is CASGVQGSGNTIYF. In DNA, the CDR3 is TGTGCCAGTGGAGTCCAGGGCTCTGGAAACACCATATATTTT.

The V and J genes are TRBV28 and TRBJ2-7, with TRBD2 matching over 8 bases. The trim removed 6 bases at V and 3 bases at J, leaving 10 bases unmatched. This CDR3 has 15 amino acids. CDR1 MDHEN and CDR2 SYDVKM come from the germline V gene. The CDR3 DNA reads as TGTGCCAGCAGCAGCGCGGGAGGAAGGGGCTACGAGCAGTACTTC. Translating it yields CASSSAGGRGYEQYF. The variable domain in full, completed from reference TRBV28 and TRBJ2-7, reads DVKVTQSSRYLVKRTGEKVFLECVQDMDHENMFWYRQDPGLGLRLIYFSYDVKMKEKGDIPEGYSVSREKKERFSLILESASTNQTSMYLCASSSAGGRGYEQYFGPGTRLTVT.

The chain joins TRBV6-5 to TRBJ1-4; possibly TRBD1 for D (6 bases). The CDR3 is 16 residues long. Germline V lookup: CDR1 MNHEY, CDR2 SVGAGI. Trimming removed 0 bases at V and 8 bases at J, with 16 bases between. The CDR3: CASSYSGATQGEKLFF. Written as DNA, the CDR3 is TGTGCCAGCAGTTACTCGGGGGCAACCCAAGGAGAAAAACTGTTTTTT.